These T cell receptor beta chains were read from a single sample in a study of blood T cell repertoires in COVID-19. Libraries were prepared by immunoSEQ multiplex PCR; TCRdb keeps only in-frame clonotypes and omits some of them. Here the sample spans about 210,000 clones, 75% to 85% being singletons. Input material: peripheral blood. These receptors all stem from a woman between 65 and 79 years old with COVID-19, enrolled during active disease. Each CDR3 is given with its conserved first and last residue. Fields, in order: clone size, D gene, J gene, V gene, CDR3 DNA, CDR3 protein. D genes are given only for firm matches. Clone size appears in some rows only: once, few, many, or a class for an expanded clone.

.,TRBD1,TRBJ1-2,TRBV15,TGTGCCACCAGCAGAGATCTTATGGACAGGGAAAGCTTC,CATSRDLMDRESF
.,.,TRBJ2-3,TRBV6-2/TRBV6-3,TGTGCCAGCAGCCAACTTCGTGGGACTAGCACAGATACGCAGTATTTT,CASSQLRGTSTDTQYF
.,TRBD1,TRBJ2-1,TRBV5-5,TGTGCCAGCAGCTTTTTAGGTCCCCGGGACAGGGTTCGGAATGAGCAGTTCTTC,CASSFLGPRDRVRNEQFF
.,TRBD2,TRBJ2-5,TRBV18,TGTGCCAGCACTCCTAGCGGGTGGGAGACCCAGTACTTC,CASTPSGWETQYF
.,.,TRBJ1-5,TRBV4-3,TGCGCCAGCAGCCAAGGACTCGGTGGCAATCAGCCCCAGCATTTT,CASSQGLGGNQPQHF
.,.,TRBJ1-1,TRBV3-1/TRBV3-2,TGTGCCAGCAGCCAAGGACCCCCTAGGGCTTTCTTT,CASSQGPPRAFF
.,TRBD1,TRBJ2-6,TRBV9,TGTGCCAGCAGCGCCTGGACAGGGACCAACGTCCTGACTTTC,CASSAWTGTNVLTF
.,TRBD1,TRBJ1-5,TRBV6-5,TGTGCCAGCAGTTACTCTGGGACAGGGGATCAGCCCCAGCATTTT,CASSYSGTGDQPQHF
.,.,TRBJ2-3,TRBV6-1,TGTGCCAGCAGTGAAAACCCCGTAGAGCCTACGCAGTATTTT,CASSENPVEPTQYF
few,.,TRBJ2-1,TRBV25-1,TGTGCCAGCAGTGAATACGGGTACAATGAGCAGTTCTTC,CASSEYGYNEQFF
.,.,TRBJ1-5,TRBV5-1,TGCGCCAGCAGCTTGGCCCGCGATCAGCCCCAGCATTTT,CASSLARDQPQHF
.,.,TRBJ2-2,TRBV27,TGTGCCAGCAGTCCATCGAGGAGGGCGAACACCGGGGAGCTGTTTTTT,CASSPSRRANTGELFF
.,.,TRBJ1-4,TRBV19,TGTGCCAGTAGTCTCCGCCCCACAGGGTATGATGAAAAACTGTTTTTT,CASSLRPTGYDEKLFF
.,.,TRBJ1-2,TRBV6-2/TRBV6-3,TGTGCCAGCAGCCCACGGGACATGAGGACCTTC,CASSPRDMRTF
few,TRBD1,TRBJ1-6,TRBV27,TGTGCCAGCAGTTTAACCGGGACAGGGGGCGGGAATTCACCCCTCCACTTT,CASSLTGTGGGNSPLHF
.,.,TRBJ1-2,TRBV7-2,TGTGCCAGCAGCCCGAGGCGGGACTATGGCTACACCTTC,CASSPRRDYGYTF
.,.,TRBJ1-1,TRBV7-9,TGTGCCAGCAGCTTAGCGGCAGAGAACACTGAAGCTTTCTTT,CASSLAAENTEAFF
.,.,TRBJ2-5,TRBV7-2,TGTGCCAGCAGCCCAGCCAGGGGTCGAGAGACCCAGTACTTC,CASSPARGRETQYF
.,TRBD1,TRBJ1-1,TRBV19,TGTGCCAGTACCCAGACAGGGTTGGCCACTGAAGCTTTCTTT,CASTQTGLATEAFF
once,.,TRBJ1-6,TRBV29-1,TGCAGCGTTAAGACAGGCAATTCACCCCTCCACTTT,CSVKTGNSPLHF
.,.,TRBJ1-1,TRBV19,TGTGCCAGTAGTATAGACCCTACAGGGATAAGGGGTATTGAAGCTTTCTTT,CASSIDPTGIRGIEAFF
.,.,TRBJ1-4,TRBV9,TGTGCCAGCAGCGTAGTCCTTGGTGGAGGATTGGTGTCGCATCCTAATGAAAAACTGTTTTTT,CASSVVLGGGLVSHPNEKLFF
.,.,TRBJ1-1,TRBV6-5,TGTGCCAGCAGTTACTCCAAGGGGCACTATTCAGTCGGGGCTTTCTTT,CASSYSKGHYSVGAFF
.,TRBD2,TRBJ2-1,TRBV5-3,TGTGCCAGAAGCAGAGGACTAGCGGGGACCAGCTCCTACAATGAGCAGTTCTTC,CARSRGLAGTSSYNEQFF
.,.,TRBJ1-3,TRBV6-1,TGTGCCAGCAGTGAAGCCGGCAAACACCTACAGACTGGAAACACCATATATTTT,CASSEAGKHLQTGNTIYF
.,TRBD1,TRBJ1-2,TRBV7-2,TGTGCCAGCAGCTTATCTTATTCGGGACAGGGGTCCTATGGCTACACCTTC,CASSLSYSGQGSYGYTF
.,.,TRBJ1-1,TRBV7-2,TGTGCCAGCAGCTTAGGACAGACCAACACTGAAGCTTTCTTT,CASSLGQTNTEAFF
.,TRBD1,TRBJ2-1,TRBV29-1,TGCAGCGTTGAAGCCTCTAGGGACAGGAAATCCTACAATGAGCAGTTCTTC,CSVEASRDRKSYNEQFF
.,.,TRBJ2-1,TRBV27,TGTGCCAGCAGTTTAACAATCGGAGGGGGGGCTGAGCAGTTCTTC,CASSLTIGGGAEQFF
.,TRBD2,TRBJ2-1,TRBV10-3,TGTGCCATCAGTGGATCTAGCGGTTACTCCTACAATGAGCAGTTCTTC,CAISGSSGYSYNEQFF
.,TRBD2,TRBJ2-3,TRBV4-2,TGTGCCAGCAGCCAAGAAGTCAGTGGGGCGGGGGCAGATACGCAGTATTTT,CASSQEVSGAGADTQYF
.,.,TRBJ1-5,TRBV6-6,TGTGCCAGCAGTTACTCGACAGTCGATCAGCCCCAGCATTTT,CASSYSTVDQPQHF
.,.,TRBJ2-1,TRBV7-9,TGTGCCAGCAGCTTACAAGGGGGGGCGATTCGAAATGAGCAGTTCTTC,CASSLQGGAIRNEQFF
.,.,TRBJ1-1,TRBV4-1,TGCGCCAGCAGCCAAGAAGCTGGGCAGATGGTCAGGGGAGAAGCTTTCTTT,CASSQEAGQMVRGEAFF
.,TRBD1,TRBJ2-7,TRBV6-5,TGTGCCAGCAGCCTCGGACAGGGGAGCTCCTACGAGCAGTACTTC,CASSLGQGSSYEQYF
.,.,TRBJ2-2,TRBV29-1,TGCAGCGTTCGACTAAACACCGGGGAGCTGTTTTTT,CSVRLNTGELFF
once,.,TRBJ1-2,TRBV3-1/TRBV3-2,TGTGCCAGCAGCCCGCGGGGAGCAATCTCTCCTGGCTACACCTTC,CASSPRGAISPGYTF
.,TRBD2,TRBJ2-1,TRBV5-4,TGTGCCAGCAGAGGTCCGGGACTAGCGGGGGGAACCAACTCCTACAATGAGCAGTTCTTC,CASRGPGLAGGTNSYNEQFF
.,.,TRBJ2-7,TRBV5-6,TGTGCCAGCAGCTTTAGAGGGTTCCGCCCAACCTACGAGCAGTACTTC,CASSFRGFRPTYEQYF
.,.,TRBJ1-4,TRBV19,TGTGCCAGTACCCAGGCAACTAATGAAAAACTGTTTTTT,CASTQATNEKLFF
.,TRBD2,TRBJ2-1,TRBV7-3,TGTGCCAGCAGCTTAATACGGGGGGACTACAATGAGCAGTTCTTC,CASSLIRGDYNEQFF
.,.,TRBJ2-1,TRBV5-8,TGTGCCAGCAGTCCCGGCGACAGGCCGAATGAGCAGTTCTTC,CASSPGDRPNEQFF
.,.,TRBJ1-1,TRBV12-3/TRBV12-4,TGTGCCAGCAGGTTGGGGGACATCGGTGCTTTCTTT,CASRLGDIGAFF
.,.,TRBJ2-1,TRBV21-1,TGTGCCAGCAGCAAAGATCAGCGGGGGGGCCTCTATGAGCAGTTCTTC,CASSKDQRGGLYEQFF
.,TRBD2,TRBJ2-7,TRBV3-1/TRBV3-2,TGTGCCAGCAGCCCCTGCATGGGCGGGAGATGCGAGCAGTACTTC,CASSPCMGGRCEQYF
.,TRBD1,TRBJ2-7,TRBV5-1,TGCGCCAGCAGCTCCGGGACAGCTTCCTACGAGCAGTACTTC,CASSSGTASYEQYF
.,TRBD1,TRBJ2-7,TRBV6-5,TGTGCCAGCAGACAGGGGCCTGCAACGGTCGAGGGGCAGTACTTC,CASRQGPATVEGQYF
.,.,TRBJ1-4,TRBV4-3,TGCGCCAGCAGCCAAGGCGGAACACACCAGACGTTCGGTGAAAAACTGTTTTTT,CASSQGGTHQTFGEKLFF
.,.,TRBJ2-1,TRBV6-6,TGTGCCAGCAGTTACCCAACGAGCAATGAGCAGTTCTTC,CASSYPTSNEQFF
.,.,TRBJ2-7,TRBV9,TGTGCCAGCTCCAGCTCCTACGAGCAGTACTTC,CASSSSYEQYF
.,TRBD2,TRBJ2-3,TRBV7-2,TGTGCCAGCAGCTTAGGGACTAGCGGGAGTCGGAGGACAGATACGCAGTATTTT,CASSLGTSGSRRTDTQYF